Listed below are T cell receptor beta chains from one sample, sequenced in a study of blood T cell repertoires in COVID-19. Clones were read by immunoSEQ multiplex PCR, and TCRdb kept only the in-frame ones, dropping some. The repertoire consists of 79,000 or so clones, with approximately 86% occurring once and the leading ten covering 15% to 20%. The sequencing sample was made of peripheral blood. Source of these receptors: a human donor in a cohort sampled during active COVID-19. CDR3s include the opening cysteine and the closing phenylalanine or tryptophan. Fields, in order: D gene, clone size, V gene, J gene, CDR3 DNA, CDR3 protein. A D gene is named only where the DNA matches it firmly. Only part of the rows carry a size: once, few, many, or a class if the clone is expanded.

>-|-|TRBV15|TRBJ2-3
TGTGCCACCAGCTCCGGCTTGACTGGAAGAGGAGATACGCAGTATTTT
CATSSGLTGRGDTQYF
>-|-|TRBV27|TRBJ2-1
TGTGCCAGCAGTACAGACAGGTTGGTGGGCAATGAGCAGTTCTTC
CASSTDRLVGNEQFF
>TRBD2|once|TRBV6-4|TRBJ2-1
TGTGCCAGCAGTGTCGGGGGGAGCGCCAACGGTCATGAGCAGTTCTTC
CASSVGGSANGHEQFF
>-|-|TRBV7-9|TRBJ2-5
TGTGCCAGCCTCCGGCAGGGAAGGGAGACCCAGTACTTC
CASLRQGRETQYF
>TRBD1|-|TRBV25-1|TRBJ2-7
TGTGCCAGCGCATACGACAGGGGGCGGCAGTACTTC
CASAYDRGRQYF
>-|-|TRBV9|TRBJ1-6
TGTGCCAGCAGCGTAGGGACACATAATTCACCCCTCCACTTT
CASSVGTHNSPLHF
>-|-|TRBV27|TRBJ2-1
TGTGCCAGCAGTTTAAACAGACACAATGAGCAGTTCTTC
CASSLNRHNEQFF
>TRBD1|few|TRBV30|TRBJ1-6
TGTGCCTGGAGTCCCGGGACAGGGAATTCACCCCTCCACTTT
CAWSPGTGNSPLHF
>TRBD1|-|TRBV3-1/TRBV3-2|TRBJ1-1
TGTGCCAGCAGCCTCACCACAGGGGCAACTGAAGCTTTCTTT
CASSLTTGATEAFF
>-|-|TRBV5-1|TRBJ1-1
TGCGCCAGCAGCTGGGCGGGGGTGGACACTGAAGCTTTCTTT
CASSWAGVDTEAFF
>-|-|TRBV5-1|TRBJ2-3
TGCGCCAGCAGCGCGAATACCCCGGATACGCAGTATTTT
CASSANTPDTQYF
>TRBD1|-|TRBV6-6|TRBJ2-7
TGTGCCAGCAGTGGGACAGCCTACGAGCAGTACTTC
CASSGTAYEQYF
>-|once|TRBV4-2|TRBJ2-3
TGTGCCAGCAGCCTATTGGCCAGTCCGGAGGAGGATACGCAGTATTTT
CASSLLASPEEDTQYF
>-|-|TRBV5-4|TRBJ1-3
TGTGCCAGCAGCTTGCTACAGGGTGGAAACACCATATATTTT
CASSLLQGGNTIYF
>-|-|TRBV2|TRBJ2-1
TGTGCCAGCAGCGCAAGCACCGACAATGAGCAGTTCTTC
CASSASTDNEQFF
>TRBD1|few|TRBV11-3|TRBJ1-1
TGTGCCAGCAGCTTCCCGGGACAGGGGGCCCCTAGCACTGAAGCTTTCTTT
CASSFPGQGAPSTEAFF
>TRBD1|-|TRBV5-4|TRBJ1-1
TGTGCCAGCAGCGTACGGACAGGGGAGGGTCGCAACACTGAAGCTTTCTTT
CASSVRTGEGRNTEAFF
>-|-|TRBV28|TRBJ1-5
TGTGCCAGCAGTTTATGGGTCCTTAGGAGTGGCAATCAGCCCCAGCATTTT
CASSLWVLRSGNQPQHF
>-|-|TRBV2|TRBJ1-1
TGTGCCAGCAGTGAGTACAGGAACACTGAAGCTTTCTTT
CASSEYRNTEAFF
>TRBD1|-|TRBV30|TRBJ2-5
TGTGCCTGGAGTGCAAGGGGGCTCTTAGCGTTCCAGTACTTC
CAWSARGLLAFQYF
>TRBD2|-|TRBV11-2|TRBJ2-5
TGTGCCAGCAGCTTACGTCAGCTAGCGGGACGGGAGACCCAGTACTTC
CASSLRQLAGRETQYF
>-|-|TRBV6-1|TRBJ2-5
TGTGCCAGCAGTGAAGTAGGAGGAAACCCTGGGACCCAGTACTTC
CASSEVGGNPGTQYF
>-|-|TRBV5-4|TRBJ1-4
TGTGCCAGCAGCTTGGTCGGGGCAACTAATGAAAAACTGTTTTTT
CASSLVGATNEKLFF
>-|-|TRBV30|TRBJ2-7
TGTGCCTGGAGTGTACCGGGGACTCAACTTTACGAGCAGTACTTC
CAWSVPGTQLYEQYF
>-|-|TRBV5-1|TRBJ2-7
TGCGCCAGCAGCCGGCCCGGGTTTTTTTCTTCCTACGAGCAGTACTTC
CASSRPGFFSSYEQYF
>TRBD1|-|TRBV4-3|TRBJ1-5
TGCGCCAGCAGCCTTTCTTGGACAGGGGGATTGGGTCAGCCCCAGCATTTT
CASSLSWTGGLGQPQHF
>TRBD1|once|TRBV27|TRBJ2-5
TGTGCCAGCAGTGCCGATTTCGGGACAGTTCAAGAGACCCAGTACTTC
CASSADFGTVQETQYF
>TRBD1|-|TRBV6-5|TRBJ2-2
TGTGCCAGCAGTTGGGACAGGAAGAACACCGGGGAGCTGTTTTTT
CASSWDRKNTGELFF
>TRBD1|-|TRBV28|TRBJ1-5
TGTGCCAGCAGTTACAGGGGGGTGAGCAATCAGCCCCAGCATTTT
CASSYRGVSNQPQHF
>-|-|TRBV5-1|TRBJ1-3
TGCGCCAGCAGCTTGGAAGCAGGAAGCTCTGGAAACACCATATATTTT
CASSLEAGSSGNTIYF
>-|-|TRBV7-7|TRBJ1-4
TGTGCTAGCAGCTTGACTTATGAAAAACTGTTTTTT
CASSLTYEKLFF
>TRBD1|-|TRBV7-9|TRBJ2-3
TGTGCCAGCAGCAAGAACAGGGGGCCAACAGATACGCAGTATTTT
CASSKNRGPTDTQYF
>TRBD2|-|TRBV6-2/TRBV6-3|TRBJ2-3
TGTGCCAGCAGTTTACCCCCAGGCGGGAGTGCAGATACGCAGTATTTT
CASSLPPGGSADTQYF
>-|-|TRBV29-1|TRBJ1-1
TGCAGCGTTGAAGATGCGGGGGGAGCTTTCTTT
CSVEDAGGAFF
>-|once|TRBV4-3|TRBJ2-2
TGCGCCAGCAGCCAAGAGGGGGGGCGCAGCACCGGGGAGCTGTTTTTT
CASSQEGGRSTGELFF
>TRBD2|-|TRBV11-3|TRBJ2-1
TGTGCCAGCAGCCCCAGGACTAGCGGGGGGTTACTGGGGGAGCAGTTCTTC
CASSPRTSGGLLGEQFF
>-|-|TRBV7-2|TRBJ2-7
TGTGCCAGCAGCTTGGTTTCAGGCCGCGAGCAGTACTTC
CASSLVSGREQYF
>TRBD2|-|TRBV9|TRBJ2-1
TGTGCCAGCAGCGTAGTGCCTAGCGGGGGGCATAATGAGCAGTTCTTC
CASSVVPSGGHNEQFF
>-|-|TRBV19|TRBJ2-2
TGTGCCAGTAACCGGAAGGAGTCGAACACCGGGGAGCTGTTTTTT
CASNRKESNTGELFF
>-|-|TRBV27|TRBJ1-1
TGTGCCAGCAGTTTATCGGAGGGTTTGGTGAACACTGAAGCTTTCTTT
CASSLSEGLVNTEAFF
>TRBD2|-|TRBV7-3|TRBJ2-3
TGTGCCAGCCGACCGGGGGGGCCAACAGATACGCAGTATTTT
CASRPGGPTDTQYF
>TRBD1|-|TRBV10-2|TRBJ2-2
TGCGCCAGCAGCTCGGGACAGGGCACCGGGGAGCTGTTTTTT
CASSSGQGTGELFF
>-|few|TRBV7-8|TRBJ1-1
TGTGCCAGCAGCGCGGCTCAGGGAAGTGGTTTCTTT
CASSAAQGSGFF
>TRBD1|-|TRBV11-2|TRBJ2-7
TGTGCCAGCAGCTTGAACAGGGGGCCCTCCTACGAGCAGTACTTC
CASSLNRGPSYEQYF
>-|-|TRBV10-3|TRBJ1-2
TGTGCCATCCCAGGGCCAAACTATGGCTACACCTTC
CAIPGPNYGYTF
>-|-|TRBV28|TRBJ1-1
TGTGCCAGCAGTTTCGGGACTCTCTCCTTGGGGGCTTTCTTT
CASSFGTLSLGAFF
>TRBD1|-|TRBV28|TRBJ2-1
TGTGCCAGCAGTGGGGGGGGGACAGGGCTCTTCAATGAGCAGTTCTTC
CASSGGGTGLFNEQFF
>-|-|TRBV5-6|TRBJ2-6
TGTGCCAGCAGCTTGCCGGGGTCCGGGGCCAACGTCCTGACTTTC
CASSLPGSGANVLTF
>TRBD1|-|TRBV9|TRBJ1-1
TGTGCCAGCAGCGTTAGTGGACAGGGACCGAACACTGAAGCTTTCTTT
CASSVSGQGPNTEAFF